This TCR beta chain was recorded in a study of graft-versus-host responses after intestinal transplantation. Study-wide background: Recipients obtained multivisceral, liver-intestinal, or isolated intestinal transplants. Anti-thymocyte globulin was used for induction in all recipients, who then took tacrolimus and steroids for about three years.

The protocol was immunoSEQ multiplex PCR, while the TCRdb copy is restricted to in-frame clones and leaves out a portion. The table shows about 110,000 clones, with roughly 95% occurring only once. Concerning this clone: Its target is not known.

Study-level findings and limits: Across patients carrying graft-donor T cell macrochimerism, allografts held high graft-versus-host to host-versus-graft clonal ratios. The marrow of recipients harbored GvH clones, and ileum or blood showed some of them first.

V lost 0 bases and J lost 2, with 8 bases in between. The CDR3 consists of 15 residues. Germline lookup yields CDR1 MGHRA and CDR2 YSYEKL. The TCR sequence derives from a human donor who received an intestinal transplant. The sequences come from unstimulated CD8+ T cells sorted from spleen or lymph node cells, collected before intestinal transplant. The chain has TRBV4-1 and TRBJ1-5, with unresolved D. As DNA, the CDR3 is TGCGCCAGCAGCCAAGATCCCGGGGGCAATCAGCCCCAGCATTTT. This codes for CASSQDPGGNQPQHF.